Listed below are T cell receptor beta chains from one sample, sequenced in a study of blood T cells in healthy people across ages. TCRdb re-called the 5' RACE reads with MiXCR, one entry per CDR3 protein. Of 380,000 or so distinct CDR3 sequences listed, more than 45% were seen once; the top ten hold 45% to 60%. The sequenced material came from blood. The receptors come from a man in his 60s in good health. CDR3s include the opening cysteine and the closing phenylalanine or tryptophan. A D gene is named only where the DNA matches it firmly. Size is omitted from some rows. Given values are once, few, many or a class for expanded clones.

size: .; J: TRBJ2-5; D: .; V: TRBV2; DNA: TGTGCCAGCAGTGAACGGATTCCAGGGGGGCAAGAGACCCAGTACTTC; CDR3: CASSERIPGGQETQYF
size: few; J: TRBJ1-6; D: TRBD1; V: TRBV7-2; DNA: TGTGCCAGCAGGGAGGACAGGGCCATTAATTCACCCCTCCACTTT; CDR3: CASREDRAINSPLHF
size: once; J: TRBJ1-4; D: .; V: TRBV5-1; DNA: TGCGCCAGCAGCGATGGGAGTGGGAATGAAAAACTGTTTTTT; CDR3: CASSDGSGNEKLFF
size: .; J: TRBJ2-7; D: .; V: TRBV5-1; DNA: TGCGCCAGCAGCCAGAACAGGGGGGGGCCTTACGAGCAGTACTTC; CDR3: CASSQNRGGPYEQYF
size: .; J: TRBJ1-2; D: .; V: TRBV2; DNA: TGTGCCACCAAGCTACAGGGTTTTGACTATGGCTACACCTTC; CDR3: CATKLQGFDYGYTF
size: .; J: TRBJ2-5; D: TRBD2; V: TRBV3-1; DNA: TGTGCCAGCAGCCGGACTAGCGGGAGGGGGTACAATGAGCAGTACTTC; CDR3: CASSRTSGRGYNEQYF
size: few; J: TRBJ2-3; D: TRBD2; V: TRBV5-1; DNA: TGCGCCAGCAGAACTACTAGCGGGACTAGCACAGATACGCAGTATTTT; CDR3: CASRTTSGTSTDTQYF
size: .; J: TRBJ2-7; D: .; V: TRBV6-5; DNA: TGTGCCAGCAGTTACTCGCAGCGAATAAGCTCCTACGAGCAGTACTTC; CDR3: CASSYSQRISSYEQYF
size: .; J: TRBJ1-4; D: .; V: TRBV4-3; DNA: TGCGCCAGCAGCCAAGATACAGTGGGTGAAAAACTGTTTTTT; CDR3: CASSQDTVGEKLFF
size: many; J: TRBJ2-7; D: .; V: TRBV11-3; DNA: TGTGCCAGCAGCTTAGAGTCCGGGGCCAACTACGAGCAGTACTTC; CDR3: CASSLESGANYEQYF
size: .; J: TRBJ2-7; D: TRBD2; V: TRBV7-2; DNA: TGTGCCAGCAGCCTCCTCACTAGCGGGAGAAACGAGCAGTACTTC; CDR3: CASSLLTSGRNEQYF
size: .; J: TRBJ2-7; D: .; V: TRBV6-5; DNA: TGTGCCAGCAGTTACTCGGGAGCGGAGGGCTACGAGCAGTACTTC; CDR3: CASSYSGAEGYEQYF
size: .; J: TRBJ2-6; D: .; V: TRBV5-4; DNA: TGTGCCAGCAGCCGGTGGGGCTCTGGGGCCAACGTCCTGACTTTC; CDR3: CASSRWGSGANVLTF
size: .; J: TRBJ2-7; D: TRBD2; V: TRBV20-1; DNA: TGCAGTGCTAGAGATCTACTAGCGCAGTACGAGCAGTACTTC; CDR3: CSARDLLAQYEQYF
size: .; J: TRBJ2-3; D: .; V: TRBV5-1; DNA: TGCGCCAGCAGTCGTCTGACTGAGGCACGTCCAGATACGCAGTATTTT; CDR3: CASSRLTEARPDTQYF
size: .; J: TRBJ2-7; D: TRBD2; V: TRBV12-3/TRBV12-4; DNA: TGTGCCAGCAGCCCTGGGACTAGCGGGGAGAATGAGCAGTACTTC; CDR3: CASSPGTSGENEQYF
size: .; J: TRBJ2-1; D: TRBD2; V: TRBV20-1; DNA: TGTAGTGCTACCCTAGCGGGCCCTTTGCAGTCCTACAATGAGCAGTTCTTC; CDR3: CSATLAGPLQSYNEQFF
size: many; J: TRBJ2-7; D: TRBD2; V: TRBV20-1; DNA: TGCAGTGCTAGATCCGAGACCAGCGGGAGGGTATACGAGCAGTACTTC; CDR3: CSARSETSGRVYEQYF
size: .; J: TRBJ2-5; D: .; V: TRBV7-3; DNA: TGTGCCAGCAGCTCGATACAGGGAAATGAGCAGTACTTC; CDR3: CASSSIQGNEQYF
size: .; J: TRBJ2-7; D: .; V: TRBV9; DNA: TGTGCCAGCAGCCCTCACGACGGGATCAGCAACGAGCAGTACTTC; CDR3: CASSPHDGISNEQYF
size: few; J: TRBJ1-2; D: .; V: TRBV7-2; DNA: TGTGCCAGCAGCTTAGCGCAGGGAAAACATGGCTACACCTTC; CDR3: CASSLAQGKHGYTF
size: .; J: TRBJ2-3; D: .; V: TRBV2; DNA: TGTGCCAGCAGTGGCCCCCCTATTAGTCTAGGTTATACAGATACGCAGTATTTT; CDR3: CASSGPPISLGYTDTQYF
size: few; J: TRBJ2-5; D: .; V: TRBV7-2; DNA: TGTGCCAGCAGCTTAGAGATGGTTCAAGAGACCCAGTACTTC; CDR3: CASSLEMVQETQYF
size: .; J: TRBJ1-4; D: .; V: TRBV12-5; DNA: TGTGCTAGCCGGCCCCAACAGACCCAATCCGGCACGAAACTGTTTTTT; CDR3: CASRPQQTQSGTKLFF
size: .; J: TRBJ2-3; D: TRBD2; V: TRBV13; DNA: TGTGCCAGCAGCCCAGGACTAGCGGAGAGGGGCGCAGATACGCAGTATTTT; CDR3: CASSPGLAERGADTQYF
size: many; J: TRBJ1-2; D: TRBD1; V: TRBV7-9; DNA: TGTGCCAGCAGCTTAGGAGGTCAGGGGGTTGGCTACACCTTC; CDR3: CASSLGGQGVGYTF
size: .; J: TRBJ2-7; D: .; V: TRBV9; DNA: TGTGCCAGCAGCGTAGTAGGAGGACAGCCTAGCCCCTACGAGCAGTACTTC; CDR3: CASSVVGGQPSPYEQYF
size: .; J: TRBJ2-7; D: TRBD1; V: TRBV27; DNA: TGTGCCAGCGGTTTTTCTGGGACAGGGGCCTACGAGCAGTACTTC; CDR3: CASGFSGTGAYEQYF
size: few; J: TRBJ2-4; D: TRBD1; V: TRBV27; DNA: TGTGCCAGCAGCCCGACAGGGGGAAAAAACATTCAGTACTTC; CDR3: CASSPTGGKNIQYF
size: few; J: TRBJ2-5; D: .; V: TRBV20-1; DNA: TGCAGTGCTACGGTCTACGAGACCCAGTACTTC; CDR3: CSATVYETQYF
size: .; J: TRBJ2-5; D: .; V: TRBV29-1; DNA: TGCAGCGTTGATCCCCTCGGCGCAGGACTGACCCAGTACTTC; CDR3: CSVDPLGAGLTQYF
size: .; J: TRBJ2-7; D: .; V: TRBV18; DNA: TGTGCCAGCTCACCACGATTACTGGGGGGCTTGTCCTACGAGCAGTACTTC; CDR3: CASSPRLLGGLSYEQYF
size: .; J: TRBJ2-6; D: TRBD1; V: TRBV25-1; DNA: TGTGCCACGGATTGGGACAGGGAGTACTCTGGGGCCAACGTCCTGACTTTC; CDR3: CATDWDREYSGANVLTF
size: .; J: TRBJ2-3; D: .; V: TRBV18; DNA: TGTGCCAGCTCACCACTCACGGAGGGCACAGATACGCAGTATTTT; CDR3: CASSPLTEGTDTQYF
size: few; J: TRBJ2-7; D: .; V: TRBV4-3; DNA: TGCGCCAGCAGCCAAGATATCTCATCGGAGAACGTCGAGCAGTACTTC; CDR3: CASSQDISSENVEQYF
size: .; J: TRBJ1-1; D: TRBD1; V: TRBV20-1; DNA: TGCAGTGCTAGAGACCTGACAGGGTCTGAAGCTTTCTTT; CDR3: CSARDLTGSEAFF
size: few; J: TRBJ2-1; D: TRBD2; V: TRBV30; DNA: TGTGCCTGGAGTCTCGTGCGGGAGGAGTTCTTC; CDR3: CAWSLVREEFF
size: few; J: TRBJ1-4; D: .; V: TRBV5-1; DNA: TGCGCCAGCAGCTTGCGAGGGGGGGATGAAAAACTGTTTTTT; CDR3: CASSLRGGDEKLFF
size: few; J: TRBJ2-7; D: TRBD2; V: TRBV20-1; DNA: TGCAGTGCTAGTCGGGCTAGCGGCCTCAATGAGCAGTACTTC; CDR3: CSASRASGLNEQYF
size: once; J: TRBJ2-3; D: TRBD2; V: TRBV9; DNA: TGTGCCAGCAATCTAGCGGGAGGGCCAACAGATACGCAGTATTTT; CDR3: CASNLAGGPTDTQYF
size: few; J: TRBJ2-7; D: .; V: TRBV7-2; DNA: TGTGCCAGCAGCTTAGCGATCCCCGGGAGCGGTACCCAGTACTTC; CDR3: CASSLAIPGSGTQYF
size: .; J: TRBJ1-6; D: .; V: TRBV18; DNA: TGTGCCAGCTCACCACGGGGGACTTATAATTCACCCCTCCACTTT; CDR3: CASSPRGTYNSPLHF
size: few; J: TRBJ2-7; D: .; V: TRBV7-2; DNA: TGTGCCAGCAGCTTAGCGCGACGGATCGAGCAGTACTTC; CDR3: CASSLARRIEQYF
size: .; J: TRBJ2-3; D: .; V: TRBV5-1; DNA: TGCGCCAGCAGCGACGGGAAGGCAGATACGCAGTATTTT; CDR3: CASSDGKADTQYF
size: .; J: TRBJ2-5; D: .; V: TRBV6-5; DNA: TGTGCCGGCAGCCTCTCGGGTGAGACCCAGTACTTC; CDR3: CAGSLSGETQYF
size: many; J: TRBJ2-2; D: TRBD1; V: TRBV12-3/TRBV12-4; DNA: TGTGCCAGCAGCCCCGGGGACAGCCTCACCGGGGAGCTGTTTTTT; CDR3: CASSPGDSLTGELFF